The 2 T cell receptor beta chains below come from one sample, sequenced in a study of CXCR3-negative and CXCR3-positive naive CD8 T cells. Points from the study as a whole: Hydrophobicity was higher for TRB CDR3s found in CXCR3-positive naive cells than in CXCR3-negative naive cells.

UMI labels and 5' RACE were used to prepare the TRB cDNA libraries. TCRdb re-called the 5' RACE reads; one entry per CDR3 protein, DNA not given. The listing records roughly 140,000 distinct CDR3 sequences. No antigens are known for them. The sequencing input was naive CXCR3+ CD8+ T cells from blood. Subset defined: CD45RO-CCR7+CD27+CD95- naive CD8+ T cells expressing CXCR3 (TNR3+). The origin of the receptors is a human donor in good health. Some clones in this sample may be carry-over from other donors' samples.

The genes are TRBV7-9 and TRBJ2-1; there is no DNA to check the TCRdb D call of TRBD1. The CDR3 has 16 amino acids. Germline CDR1 reads SEHNR; CDR2 reads FQNEAQ (reference sequence). The CDR3 is CASSPIQGFSYNEQFF. Filled out from reference TRBV7-9 and TRBJ2-1, the complete variable domain reads DTGVSQNPRHKITKRGQNVTFRCDPISEHNRLYWYRQTLGQGPEFLTYFQNEAQLEKSRLLSDRFSAERPKGSFSTLEIQRTEQGDSAMYLCASSPIQGFSYNEQFFGPGTRLTVL.

The chain combines TRBV2 with TRBJ2-7; no DNA is available, so the TRBD2 call from TCRdb remains unchecked. The CDR3 covers 12 residues. CDR1 and CDR2 from the germline V gene are SNHLY and FYNNEI. CDR3 region: CASSVSGHEQYF.